This TCR beta chain stems from a study of human T cells and chemical hapten exposure. About the study: Patients got weekly scalp diphenylcyclopropenone doses over the approximately 24-week study.

Time point noted: pre-sensitization, week 0. Indicated treatment: therapeutic diphenylcyclopropenone sensitization with weekly scalp DPC. It was from unfractionated whole blood that total RNA was extracted. Findings of the study overall: More PT1 expanded TCRs went with higher patch test scores. Counts of TCRs above 1 in 1000 frequency stayed unchanged with DPC sensitization. Significantly more large CDR3 similarity clusters were formed by expanded TCRs than by controls.

In the case of this clonotype: No antigen is known for it.

TCRdb reprocessed the RACE reads via MiXCR and lists one record per CDR3 protein. The repertoire holds 35,000 or so distinct CDR3 sequences, with approximately 10% as singletons. The CDR3 runs 14 residues. Germline CDR1 reads WSHSY; CDR2 reads SAAADI. V shed 8 bases and J 2 bases; nucleotides not matched to a gene: 8. The TCR sequence derives from a man between 45 and 60 years old with alopecia areata. Some clones in this sample may be carry-over from other donors' samples. The sequenced sample was whole blood, obtained in connection with sensitization to the hapten diphenylcyclopropenone (DPC). The V call is TRBV10-2, the J call TRBJ2-5, with TRBD2 matching over 7 bases. The CDR3 DNA follows: TGCGCCAGCGCGTGGGGGGGAAAGCAAGAGACCCAGTACTTC. Translating it yields CASAWGGKQETQYF.